This TCR beta chain derives from a study of vaccination effects on CD4 cells after COVID-19. CDR3 length equals 15 residues. V lost 6 bases to trimming and J lost 7 bases, with 19 bases between them. Germline-derived CDR1 and CDR2 are SGHTA and FQGNSA. Peptide-pool stimulation followed by sequencing identified expanded antigen-specific CD4+ clonotypes in the ViraFEST assay. With more than nine days of culture completed, CD4+ T cells were isolated. Vaccination of participants consisted of two doses of either the BNT162b2 or mRNA-1273 vaccine. The protocol was immunoSEQ multiplex PCR, while the TCRdb copy is restricted to in-frame clones and leaves out a portion. The table records some 69,000 clones, around 70% of them present only once. Notes on this clone: The antigen remains undetermined.

The V gene is TRBV7-2, the J gene TRBJ2-1; D could derive from TRBD1 or TRBD2 (5 bases each). The sequenced sample was CD4+ T cells from PBMCs cultured with HCoV-229E spike peptides, obtained after COVID-19 vaccination. The source is a human donor who received a COVID-19 vaccine. CDR3 nucleotides: TGTGCCAGCAGTCAAGTCGGGGCGAGGAGAAATGAGCAGTTCTTC. Translating it yields CASSQVGARRNEQFF.